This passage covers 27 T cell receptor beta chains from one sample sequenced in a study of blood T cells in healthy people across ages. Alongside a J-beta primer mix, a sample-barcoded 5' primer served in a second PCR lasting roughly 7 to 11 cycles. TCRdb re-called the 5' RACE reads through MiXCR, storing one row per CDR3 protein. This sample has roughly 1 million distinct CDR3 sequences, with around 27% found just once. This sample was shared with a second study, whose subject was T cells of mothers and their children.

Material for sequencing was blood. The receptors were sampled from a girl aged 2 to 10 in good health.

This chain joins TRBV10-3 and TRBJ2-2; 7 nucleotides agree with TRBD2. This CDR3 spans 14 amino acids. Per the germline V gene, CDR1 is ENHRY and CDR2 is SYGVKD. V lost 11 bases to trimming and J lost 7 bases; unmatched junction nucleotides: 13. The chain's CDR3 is CAVGGGLVVGELFF. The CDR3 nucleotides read TGTGCCGTCGGAGGTGGACTAGTCGTCGGGGAGCTGTTTTTT.

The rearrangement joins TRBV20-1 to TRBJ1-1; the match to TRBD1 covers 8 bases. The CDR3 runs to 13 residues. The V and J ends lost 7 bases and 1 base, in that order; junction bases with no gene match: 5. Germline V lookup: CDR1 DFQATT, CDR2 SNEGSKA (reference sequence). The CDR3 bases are TGCAGTGGCGGACAGGGAACGAACACTGAAGCTTTCTTT. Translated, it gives CSGGQGTNTEAFF.

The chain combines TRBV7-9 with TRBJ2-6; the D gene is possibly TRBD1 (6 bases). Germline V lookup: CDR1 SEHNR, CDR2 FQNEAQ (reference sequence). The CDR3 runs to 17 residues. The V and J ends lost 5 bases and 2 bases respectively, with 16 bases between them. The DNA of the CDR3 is TGTGCCAGCAGCCCCCTATCACAGGGTACTGGGGCCAACGTCCTGACTTTC. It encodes CASSPLSQGTGANVLTF.

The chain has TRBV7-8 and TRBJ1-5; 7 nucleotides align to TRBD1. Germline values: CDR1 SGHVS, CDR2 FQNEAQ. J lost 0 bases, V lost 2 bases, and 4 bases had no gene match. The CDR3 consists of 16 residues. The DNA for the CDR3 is TGTGCCAGCAGCTTACGGGACAGCCTTAGCAATCAGCCCCAGCATTTT. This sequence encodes CASSLRDSLSNQPQHF.

The CDR3 DNA sequence: TGTGCCAGCAGCTTAGTAGGTCGGGACTTCTACGAGCAGTACTTC. Its translation: CASSLVGRDFYEQYF. The chain couples TRBV7-2 to TRBJ2-7; a weak D match, TRBD2 (6 bases). CDR1 and CDR2 (germline): SGHTA, FQGNSA. This CDR3 has 15 amino acids. V was pared by 1 base and J by 3 bases, with 13 bases between. The entire variable domain, with the rest obtained from reference TRBV7-2 and TRBJ2-7, is as follows: GAGVSQSPSNKVTEKGKDVELRCDPISGHTALYWYRQSLGQGLEFLIYFQGNSAPDKSGLPSDRFSAERTGGSVSTLTIQRTQQEDSAVYLCASSLVGRDFYEQYFGPGTRLTVT.

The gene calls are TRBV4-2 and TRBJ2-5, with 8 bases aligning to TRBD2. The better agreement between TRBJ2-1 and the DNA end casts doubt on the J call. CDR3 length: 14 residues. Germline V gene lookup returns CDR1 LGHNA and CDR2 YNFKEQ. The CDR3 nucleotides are TGTGCCAGCAGCCAGGACGGGGGGGCGAATGAGCAGTTCTTC. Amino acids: CASSQDGGANEQFF.

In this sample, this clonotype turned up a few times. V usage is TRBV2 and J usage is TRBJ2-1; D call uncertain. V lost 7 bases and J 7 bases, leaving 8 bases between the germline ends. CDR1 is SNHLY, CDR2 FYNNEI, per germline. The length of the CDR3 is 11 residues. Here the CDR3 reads CASNVKNEQFF. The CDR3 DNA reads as TGTGCCAGCAACGTTAAAAATGAGCAGTTCTTC.

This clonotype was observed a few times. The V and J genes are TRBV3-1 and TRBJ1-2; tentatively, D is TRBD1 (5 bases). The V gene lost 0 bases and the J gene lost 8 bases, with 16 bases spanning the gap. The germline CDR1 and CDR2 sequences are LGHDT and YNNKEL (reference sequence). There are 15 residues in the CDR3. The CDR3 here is CASSQDPDRVFGYTF. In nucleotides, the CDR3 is TGTGCCAGCAGCCAAGATCCCGACAGAGTCTTCGGCTACACCTTC.

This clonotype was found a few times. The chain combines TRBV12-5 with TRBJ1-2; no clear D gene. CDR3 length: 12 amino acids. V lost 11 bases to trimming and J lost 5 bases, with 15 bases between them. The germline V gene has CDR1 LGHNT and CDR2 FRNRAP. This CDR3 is CAGAQDLYGYTF. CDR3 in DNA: TGTGCTGGTGCCCAGGATCTTTATGGCTACACCTTC.

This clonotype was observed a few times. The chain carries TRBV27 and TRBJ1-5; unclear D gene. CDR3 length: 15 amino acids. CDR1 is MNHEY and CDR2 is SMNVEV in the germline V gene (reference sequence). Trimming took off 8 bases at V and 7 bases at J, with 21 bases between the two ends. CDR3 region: CASGPLGWEGQPQHF. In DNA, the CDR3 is TGTGCCAGCGGGCCTTTGGGTTGGGAGGGCCAGCCCCAGCATTTT.

DNA for the CDR3: TGTGCCAGCAGCTTAGTGGAGGGGCAGTTCTTC. Translating gives CASSLVEGQFF. This chain uses TRBV7-9 with TRBJ2-1; a weak D match, TRBD2 (6 bases). Trimming removed 1 base from V and 12 bases from J, with 7 bases in between. This CDR3 has 11 residues. Germline assignment: CDR1 SEHNR and CDR2 FQNEAQ (reference sequence).

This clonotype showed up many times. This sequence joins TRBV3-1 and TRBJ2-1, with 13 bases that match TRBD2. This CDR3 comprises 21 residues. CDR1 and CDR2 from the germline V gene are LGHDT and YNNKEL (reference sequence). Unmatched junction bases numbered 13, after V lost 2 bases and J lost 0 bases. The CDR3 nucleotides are TGTGCCAGCAGCCAAACCTGGACTAGCGGGAGCTGGGATAGCTCCTACAATGAGCAGTTCTTC. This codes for CASSQTWTSGSWDSSYNEQFF.

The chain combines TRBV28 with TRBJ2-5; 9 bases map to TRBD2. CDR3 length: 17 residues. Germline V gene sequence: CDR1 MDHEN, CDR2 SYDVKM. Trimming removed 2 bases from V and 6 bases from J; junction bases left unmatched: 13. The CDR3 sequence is CASSLGLAGEGWKTQYF. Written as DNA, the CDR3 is TGTGCCAGCAGTTTAGGATTAGCGGGAGAGGGTTGGAAGACCCAGTACTTC.

This CDR3 is CASGSKTHQYF. The DNA of the CDR3 is TGTGCCAGCGGCTCCAAGACTCATCAGTACTTC. This sequence joins TRBV27 and TRBJ2-4; D unresolved. Germline lookup yields CDR1 MNHEY and CDR2 SMNVEV (reference sequence). The CDR3 runs 11 residues. Between the trimmed V and J ends, which lost 8 bases and 12 bases, there was a span of 14 bases.

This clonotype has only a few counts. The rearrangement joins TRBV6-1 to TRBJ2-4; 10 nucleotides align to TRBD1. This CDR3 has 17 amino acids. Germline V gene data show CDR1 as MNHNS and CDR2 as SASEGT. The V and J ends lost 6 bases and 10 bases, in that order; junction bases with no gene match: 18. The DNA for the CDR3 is TGTGCCAGCAGGCCAAGGATGTGGGACAGGGGAACTTGGATTCAGTACTTC. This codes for CASRPRMWDRGTWIQYF.

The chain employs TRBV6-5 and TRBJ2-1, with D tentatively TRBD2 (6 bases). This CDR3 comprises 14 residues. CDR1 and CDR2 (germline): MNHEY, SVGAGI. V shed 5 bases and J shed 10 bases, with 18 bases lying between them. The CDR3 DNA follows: TGTGCCAGCAGTCCGACTAGTATCGGACTGGAGCAGTTCTTC. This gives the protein CASSPTSIGLEQFF.

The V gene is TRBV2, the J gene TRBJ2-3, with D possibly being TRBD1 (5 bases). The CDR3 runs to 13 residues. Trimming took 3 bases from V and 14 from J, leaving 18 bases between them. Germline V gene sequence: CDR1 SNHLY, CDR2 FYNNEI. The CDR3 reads CASSDGAPLRVYF. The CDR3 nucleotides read TGTGCCAGCAGTGATGGGGCTCCCTTGAGAGTGTATTTT.

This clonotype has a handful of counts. The CDR3 loop reads CASSLTVGLAVSYNEQFF. CDR3 DNA sequence: TGTGCCAGCAGCTTGACCGTAGGACTAGCGGTCTCCTACAATGAGCAGTTCTTC. V and J are TRBV5-6 and TRBJ2-1, with 10 bases identical to TRBD2. This CDR3 is built from 18 residues. From germline, CDR1 is SGHDT and CDR2 YYEEEE. Trimming removed 1 base from V and 0 bases from J; junction bases left unmatched: 7.

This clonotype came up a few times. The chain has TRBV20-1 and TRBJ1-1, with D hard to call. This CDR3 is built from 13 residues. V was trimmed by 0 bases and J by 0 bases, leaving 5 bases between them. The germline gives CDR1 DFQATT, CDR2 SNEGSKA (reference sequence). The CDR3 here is CSARDHLNTEAFF. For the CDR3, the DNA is TGCAGTGCTAGAGACCATCTGAACACTGAAGCTTTCTTT.

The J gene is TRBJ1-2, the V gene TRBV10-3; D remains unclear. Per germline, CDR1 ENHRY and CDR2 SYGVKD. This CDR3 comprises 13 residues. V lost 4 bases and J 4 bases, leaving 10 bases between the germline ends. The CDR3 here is CAISVGVPYGYTF. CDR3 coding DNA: TGTGCCATCAGTGTTGGGGTTCCCTATGGCTACACCTTC.

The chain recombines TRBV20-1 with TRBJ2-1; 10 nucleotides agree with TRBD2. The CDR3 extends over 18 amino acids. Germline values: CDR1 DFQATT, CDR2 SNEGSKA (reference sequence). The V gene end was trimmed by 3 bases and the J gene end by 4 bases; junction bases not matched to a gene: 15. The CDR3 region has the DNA TGCAGTGCTAGTTCAGAGACTTCAAGCGGGAGGGTATACAATGAGCAGTTCTTC. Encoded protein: CSASSETSSGRVYNEQFF.

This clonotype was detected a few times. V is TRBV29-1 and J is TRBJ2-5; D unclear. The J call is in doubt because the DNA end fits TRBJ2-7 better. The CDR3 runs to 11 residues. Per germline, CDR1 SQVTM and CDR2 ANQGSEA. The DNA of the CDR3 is TGCAGCGTTGGGGGAACTCTCGAGCAGTACTTC. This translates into CSVGGTLEQYF.

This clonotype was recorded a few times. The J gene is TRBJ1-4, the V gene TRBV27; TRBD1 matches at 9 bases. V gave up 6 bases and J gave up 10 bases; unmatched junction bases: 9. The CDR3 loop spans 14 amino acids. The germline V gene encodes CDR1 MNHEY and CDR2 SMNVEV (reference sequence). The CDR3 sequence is CASSPGQGVGKLFF. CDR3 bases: TGTGCCAGCAGCCCGGGACAGGGAGTTGGAAAACTGTTTTTT.

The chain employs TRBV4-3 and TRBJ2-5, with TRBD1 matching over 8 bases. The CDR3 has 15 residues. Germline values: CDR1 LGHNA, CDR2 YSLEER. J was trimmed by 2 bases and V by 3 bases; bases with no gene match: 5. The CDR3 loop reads CASSQLTGGQETQYF. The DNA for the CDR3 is TGCGCCAGCAGCCAGTTAACAGGGGGGCAAGAGACCCAGTACTTC.

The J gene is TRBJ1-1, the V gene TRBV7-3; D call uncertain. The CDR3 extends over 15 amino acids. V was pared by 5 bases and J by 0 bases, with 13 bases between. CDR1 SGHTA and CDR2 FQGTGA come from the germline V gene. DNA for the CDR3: TGTGCCAGCAGCCCATGGACCTTTATGAACACTGAAGCTTTCTTT. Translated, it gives CASSPWTFMNTEAFF.

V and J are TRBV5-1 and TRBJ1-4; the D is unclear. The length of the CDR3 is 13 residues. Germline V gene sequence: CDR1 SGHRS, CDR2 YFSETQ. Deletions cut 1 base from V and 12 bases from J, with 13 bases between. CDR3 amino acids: CASSLRGMEELFF. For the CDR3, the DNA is TGCGCCAGCAGCTTGAGAGGGATGGAGGAACTGTTTTTT.

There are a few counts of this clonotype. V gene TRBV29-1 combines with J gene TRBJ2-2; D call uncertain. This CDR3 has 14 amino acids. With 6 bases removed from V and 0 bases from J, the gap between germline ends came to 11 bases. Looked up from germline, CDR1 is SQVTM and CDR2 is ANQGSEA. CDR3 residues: CSVGVESNTGELFF. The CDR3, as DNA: TGCAGCGTAGGAGTGGAATCGAACACCGGGGAGCTGTTTTTT.